This T cell receptor (beta chain) was profiled in a study of early T cells in non-severe SARS-CoV-2 infection (dated by TCRdb to about 2021). Some background on the complete study: TCR sequencing used bulk RNA from unsorted whole blood, so alpha and beta chains could not be paired.

V was cut back by 1 base and J by 3 bases, leaving a gap of 7 bases between them. From the germline V gene, CDR1 is SGHRS and CDR2 is YFSETQ. The CDR3, from cysteine to phenylalanine, totals 14 residues. Of the read, only the CDR3 DNA is kept; its 42 bases are in frame from base 1. Overall study results and their limits: Matching against VDJdb was skewed toward anti-spike CD8 responses, likely underestimated virus-specific expansions, and missed private and CD4 specificities.

This was a case-control study nested in a cohort of healthcare workers in London, UK, who had nasopharyngeal swab PCR tests and blood samples taken every week. Healthcare workers were enrolled in the week of the UK lockdown, from 23 to 31 March 2020, and were followed every week for up to about 16 weeks. This clonotype was detected only a few times. Which antigen it targets is not known. The input lacks base qualities; no much larger clone sits a single base away. To prepare the library, 5' RACE was applied. Sequencer: NextSeq 500. In the TCR library protocol, unique molecular identifiers were attached to individual cDNA molecules to correct for PCR bias and sequencing error. TCR alpha and beta chains were both sequenced, and the abundances of alpha and beta sequences in each sample were closely correlated with each other. The authors' pipeline ran thus. Decombinator V4 was used to perform V gene, J gene and CDR3 annotation of TCR sequences. TCRs were defined as expanded if a significant change between any two time points was detected under a Poisson model with p below 0.0001. TCR abundances were normalised to the total number of TCRs sequenced per sample and were expressed as counts per million. MAIT TCRs were defined by TRAV1-2 paired with TRAJ12, TRAJ20 or TRAJ33, and iNKT TCRs by TRAV10 paired with TRAJ18. VDJdb, accessed 1 November 2021, was searched for CMV, EBV and SARS-CoV-2 annotated TCRs, excluding TCRs annotated for multiple antigens. TCRdb redid the processing of the public reads, applying fastp at Q25 and MiXCR, and retained in-frame beta chains. Each entry merges the rows of one CDR3 protein and shows their most common DNA and genes. The authors' filters were not applied to this entry. Present in this sample are roughly 51,000 distinct CDR3 sequences, 7% to 9% of which were seen just once. The ten largest account for approximately 5% of the sample.

What was sequenced was whole blood. The rearrangement joined TRBV5-1 to TRBJ1-4; the D gene lacks a confident call. The receptor comes from an adult who was a healthcare worker with PCR-confirmed SARS-CoV-2 infection or an uninfected control (not recorded which). The DNA sequence reads TGCGCCAGCAGCTTGACTGGGGCTAATGAAAAACTGTTTTTT. Its translation is CASSLTGANEKLFF.